Each of the 8 T cell receptor beta chains below was sequenced from the same sample in a study of T cells in Graves' hyperthyroidism and ophthalmopathy. Amplified TCR beta CDR3 regions came from RNA transcripts. An initial round of RT-PCR targeting the TCR CDR3 relied on the HTBI primer set. TCRdb processed the multiplex PCR reads anew with MiXCR; each CDR3 protein has one entry. The table records around 200,000 distinct CDR3 sequences, over 15% of them present only once. Sequenced input: blood. All receptors derive from a woman aged 45 to 65 with Graves' hyperthyroidism.

This clonotype was recorded at least ten times. The chain uses TRBV5-6 and TRBJ2-7; the D gene could be TRBD1 or TRBD2 (5 bases each). CDR1 and CDR2 (germline): SGHDT, YYEEEE. V dropped 1 base and J dropped 7 bases, with 9 bases sitting between them. CDR3 length equals 12 residues. The CDR3 region is CASSLMGDEQYF. In nucleotides, the CDR3 is TGTGCCAGCAGCTTGATGGGGGATGAGCAGTACTTC.

This clonotype was observed many times. The gene calls are TRBV20-1 and TRBJ1-1, with 11 bases fitting TRBD1. Germline CDR1 is DFQATT and CDR2 is SNEGSKA (reference sequence). The CDR3 runs to 13 residues. V lost 0 bases to trimming and J lost 10 bases; unmatched junction nucleotides: 4. The chain's CDR3 is CSARDLGQGAAFF. As DNA, the CDR3 is TGCAGTGCTAGAGATTTAGGACAGGGGGCAGCTTTCTTT.

Ten or more counts support this clonotype. This chain links TRBV18 with TRBJ2-3; TRBD1 matches at 10 bases. The CDR3 is made up of 15 amino acids. Germline CDR1 KGHSH, CDR2 LQKENI. Losses at the gene ends were 5 bases for V and 3 bases for J; bases not matched to a gene: 5. CDR3 residues: CASSTRTGGTDTQYF. The DNA of the CDR3 is TGTGCCAGCTCAACGCGGACAGGGGGGACAGATACGCAGTATTTT.

This clonotype was counted many times. The chain uses TRBV5-6 and TRBJ2-1, with D unclear. The CDR3 totals 18 residues. Germline values: CDR1 SGHDT, CDR2 YYEEEE. Trimming took 4 bases from V and 0 from J, leaving 20 bases between them. The DNA of the CDR3 is TGTGCCAGCAGCCGCGCGGTTATGTGGACGAGCTCCTACAATGAGCAGTTCTTC. It yields the protein CASSRAVMWTSSYNEQFF.

This clonotype was observed a handful of times. This sequence joins TRBV20-1 and TRBJ2-7; D gene ambiguous. The germline V gene encodes CDR1 DFQATT and CDR2 SNEGSKA (reference sequence). The length of the CDR3 is 11 residues. The V gene lost 0 bases and the J gene lost 4 bases, with 4 bases spanning the gap. The CDR3 region is CSARDGYEQYF. As DNA, the CDR3 is TGCAGTGCTAGAGATGGTTACGAGCAGTACTTC.

In this sample, this clonotype turned up many times. The chain joins TRBV29-1 to TRBJ1-2, with D possibly TRBD1 on 5 matching bases. Germline V CDR1 and CDR2: SQVTM, ANQGSEA. V lost 4 bases and J lost 3, with 9 bases in between. The CDR3 extends over 12 amino acids. The CDR3 protein is CSVGEGDYGYTF. The DNA for the CDR3 is TGCAGCGTTGGGGAAGGGGACTATGGCTACACCTTC.

At least ten counts were recorded for this clonotype. This chain links TRBV5-1 with TRBJ1-6, with no clear D. The CDR3 totals 14 residues. Germline values: CDR1 SGHRS, CDR2 YFSETQ. V was shortened by 5 bases and J by 5 bases, with 11 bases between the two germline ends. The CDR3 coding sequence is TGCGCCAGCAGGTGGGTGGAGGATAATTCACCCCTCCACTTT. As protein: CASRWVEDNSPLHF.

Only a few counts were recorded for this clonotype. The chain combines TRBV18 with TRBJ2-1, with D possibly TRBD1 on 6 matching bases. This CDR3 has 13 residues. CDR1 is KGHSH and CDR2 is LQKENI in the germline V gene. Trimming left V 2 bases short and J 4 bases short, with 6 bases between. The CDR3 spells CASSPTGYNEQFF. For the CDR3, the DNA is TGTGCCAGCTCACCAACAGGGTACAATGAGCAGTTCTTC.